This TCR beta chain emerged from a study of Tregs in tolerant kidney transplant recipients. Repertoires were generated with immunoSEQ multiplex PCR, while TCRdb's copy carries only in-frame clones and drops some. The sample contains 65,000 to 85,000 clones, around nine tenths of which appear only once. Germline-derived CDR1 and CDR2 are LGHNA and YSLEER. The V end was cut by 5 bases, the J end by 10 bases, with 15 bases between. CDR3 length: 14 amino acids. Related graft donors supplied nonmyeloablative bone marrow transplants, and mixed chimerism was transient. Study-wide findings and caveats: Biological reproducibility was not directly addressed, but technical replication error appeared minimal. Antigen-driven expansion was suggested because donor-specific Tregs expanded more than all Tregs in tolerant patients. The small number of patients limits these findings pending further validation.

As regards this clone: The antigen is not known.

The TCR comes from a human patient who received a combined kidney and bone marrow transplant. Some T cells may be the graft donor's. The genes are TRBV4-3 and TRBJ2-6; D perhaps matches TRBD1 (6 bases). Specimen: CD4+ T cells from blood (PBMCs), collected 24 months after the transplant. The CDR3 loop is CASSALIGGNVLTF. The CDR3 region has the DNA TGCGCCAGCAGCGCATTGATAGGGGGAAACGTCCTGACTTTC.